This T cell receptor beta chain originates from a study of T cells of healthy individuals (dated by TCRdb to 2017 to 2018). The CDR3 goes from the cysteine to the phenylalanine over 15 residues. Of the read, only the CDR3 DNA is kept; its 45 bases are in frame from base 1. Via the germline V gene (reference sequence), CDR1 is DFQATT and CDR2 SNEGSKA. V is pared back by 1 base and J by 7 bases, with 14 bases lying between the germline termini. Note on this clonotype: Its antigen is unknown. The record has no base qualities; no much larger clone is one base away.

Libraries were prepared through 5' RACE. The instrument was an Illumina MiSeq. TCRdb reanalyzed the raw reads on its own, using fastp at Q25 for trimming and MiXCR for clone calling, and kept in-frame beta chains. Records with the same CDR3 protein are collapsed into one entry carrying the most frequent genes and DNA. Present in this sample are about 96,000 distinct CDR3 sequences, 17% of which were seen just once. The top ten clonotypes cover approximately 5.7% of the sample. Rearrangement joined TRBV20-1 to TRBJ1-6; the D gene assignment is ambiguous. This receptor was identified in a human donor in good health. At the DNA level, the sequence is TGCAGTGCTAGAGTGGAAGGACCGGGAAATTCACCCCTCCACTTT. Its protein product is CSARVEGPGNSPLHF.